Sequencing of this T cell receptor beta chain was carried out in a study of vaccination and CD4 T cells after COVID-19. In the study overall: Following dose two, a median approximately 65 days (range 14 to 241) passed before post-vaccine samples were taken.

The V gene lost 5 bases and the J gene lost 0 bases, with 8 bases spanning the gap. The CDR3 runs 14 residues. Germline V gene sequence: CDR1 LNHNV, CDR2 YYDKDF (reference sequence). The assay that was used to sequence DNA from cultured CD4+ T cells was the Oncomine TCR Beta short-read assay. From CD4+ T cells that had been cultured, genomic DNA was extracted. TCRdb re-called the PCR reads through MiXCR, storing one row per CDR3 protein. The table shows several thousand distinct CDR3 sequences, with approximately 40% occurring only once. Treatment defined: roughly 11-day PBMC culture with coronavirus spike peptide pools or control peptides (ViraFEST assay). Gathered ahead of the COVID-19 pandemic (2011-2018) were the CD4+ T cells of the unexposed donor. Only a few counts were recorded for this clonotype. Antigen: not known.

This sequence originates from a human donor in good health. Specimen: CD4+ T cells from blood, cultured in vitro. The chain has TRBV15 and TRBJ1-5, with D hard to call. Here the CDR3 DNA reads TGTGCCACCAGCGGCAGATATAGCAATCAGCCCCAGCATTTT. Its translation: CATSGRYSNQPQHF.